This T cell receptor beta chain originates from a study of post-analysis software for immune sequencing data. Study-level findings and limits: Normalized Chao1 diversity was significantly lower in multiple sclerosis patients than in controls. Patients carried roughly 5 TRBV segments more frequently than controls did, and TRBV5-6, TRBV5-1 and TRBV20-1 were among them.

cDNA libraries for TCR beta contained unique molecular identifiers. In TCRdb, the PCR reads were re-called with MiXCR into one record per CDR3 protein. This table holds about 500,000 distinct CDR3 sequences, 45% found once. This clonotype was found a few times. Its antigen is as yet unknown. Trimming left V 2 bases short and J 5 bases short, with 16 bases between. CDR3 length: 15 residues. Germline lookup yields CDR1 SEHNR and CDR2 FQNEAQ (reference sequence). This sequence joins TRBV7-9 and TRBJ2-7; the D is unclear. The clonotype comes from a girl aged 5-17 years with multiple sclerosis. Material: blood. The CDR3 DNA follows: TGTGCCAGCAGCTTAAGGGTTGGCGGCTACGACGAGCAGTACTTC. Its protein is CASSLRVGGYDEQYF.